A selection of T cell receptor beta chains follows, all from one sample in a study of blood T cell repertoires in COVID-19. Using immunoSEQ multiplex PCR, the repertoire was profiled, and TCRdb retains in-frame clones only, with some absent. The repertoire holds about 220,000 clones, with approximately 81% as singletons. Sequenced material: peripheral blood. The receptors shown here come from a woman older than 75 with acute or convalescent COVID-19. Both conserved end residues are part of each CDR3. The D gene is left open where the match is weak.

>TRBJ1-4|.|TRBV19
TGTGCCAGTTCCGAGGGTATCCGGGAAAAACTGTTTTTT
CASSEGIREKLFF
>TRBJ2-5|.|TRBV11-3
TGTGCCAGCAGACCCGGAGCGGACCAAGAGACCCAGTACTTC
CASRPGADQETQYF
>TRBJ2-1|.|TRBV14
TGTGCCAGCAGTCTTCTCAATGAGCAGTTCTTC
CASSLLNEQFF
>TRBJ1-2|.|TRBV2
TGTGCCAGCAGTGATTCAACCGCGGCCTCGCTCTATGGCTACACCTTC
CASSDSTAASLYGYTF
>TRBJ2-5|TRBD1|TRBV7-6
TGTGCCAGCAGCCATTACGCAGGGGGCAGGGAGACCCAGTACTTC
CASSHYAGGRETQYF
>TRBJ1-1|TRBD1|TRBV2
TGTGCCAGCAGAGCAGGGACAGGGGGTCGGAACACTGAAGCTTTCTTT
CASRAGTGGRNTEAFF
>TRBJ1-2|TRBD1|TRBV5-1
TGCGCCAGCAGCCTCCTCTCACCCGGGACAGGGGGTGGCTACACCTTC
CASSLLSPGTGGGYTF
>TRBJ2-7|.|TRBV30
TGTGCCTGGAGTGTGGAGCGAGAGCAGTACTTC
CAWSVEREQYF
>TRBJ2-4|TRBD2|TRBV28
TGTGCCAGCAGTCTCGGGACTAACAAAAACATTCAGTACTTC
CASSLGTNKNIQYF
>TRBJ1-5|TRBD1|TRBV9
TGTGCCAGCGGTGCGACAGGGGGCACGAATCAGCCCCAGCATTTT
CASGATGGTNQPQHF
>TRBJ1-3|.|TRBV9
TGTGCCAGCGCCACGTCAGCTGGAAACACCATATATTTT
CASATSAGNTIYF